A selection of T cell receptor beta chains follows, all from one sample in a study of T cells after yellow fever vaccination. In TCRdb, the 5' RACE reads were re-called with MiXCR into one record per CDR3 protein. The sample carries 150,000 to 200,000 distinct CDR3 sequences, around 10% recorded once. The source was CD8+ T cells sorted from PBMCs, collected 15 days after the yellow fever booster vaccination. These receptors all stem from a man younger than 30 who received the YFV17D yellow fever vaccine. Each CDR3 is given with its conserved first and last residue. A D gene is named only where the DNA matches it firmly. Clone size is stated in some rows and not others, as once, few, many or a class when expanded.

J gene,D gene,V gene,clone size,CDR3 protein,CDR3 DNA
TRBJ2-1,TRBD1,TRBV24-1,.,CATSERKGAEGEQFF,TGTGCCACCAGTGAACGCAAGGGGGCCGAGGGGGAGCAGTTCTTC
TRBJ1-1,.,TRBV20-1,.,CSARDPGVIAFF,TGCAGTGCTAGAGATCCGGGGGTGATAGCTTTCTTT
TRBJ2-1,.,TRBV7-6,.,CASSLGPGTYEQFF,TGTGCCAGCAGCTTGGGCCCAGGAACCTATGAGCAGTTCTTC
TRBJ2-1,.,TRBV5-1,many,CASGRGDEQFF,TGCGCCAGCGGACGGGGCGATGAGCAGTTCTTC
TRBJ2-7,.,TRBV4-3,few,CASSQESSGYEQYF,TGCGCCAGCAGCCAAGAATCATCGGGCTACGAGCAGTACTTC
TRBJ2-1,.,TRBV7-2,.,CASSLFGVGSANNEQFF,TGTGCCAGCAGCTTATTTGGGGTGGGGTCCGCCAACAATGAGCAGTTCTTC
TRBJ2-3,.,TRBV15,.,CATSRDGPGTDTQYF,TGTGCCACCAGCAGAGATGGCCCAGGCACAGATACGCAGTATTTT
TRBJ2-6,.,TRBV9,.,CASSVVSGANVLTF,TGTGCCAGCAGCGTAGTATCTGGGGCCAACGTCCTGACTTTC
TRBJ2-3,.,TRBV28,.,CASSRDSTARDTQYF,TGTGCCAGCAGTCGTGATTCGACAGCCCGGGATACGCAGTATTTT
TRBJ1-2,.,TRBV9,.,CASSVLGGPSDGYTF,TGTGCCAGCAGCGTCTTAGGGGGTCCTTCGGATGGCTACACCTTC
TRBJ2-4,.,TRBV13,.,CASSRRGLSKNIQYF,TGTGCCAGCAGCCGCCGGGGTCTATCCAAAAACATTCAGTACTTC
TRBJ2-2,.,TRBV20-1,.,CSANGPGELFF,TGCAGTGCTAACGGGCCCGGGGAGCTGTTTTTT
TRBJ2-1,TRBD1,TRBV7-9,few,CASSPPDRANEQFF,TGTGCCAGCAGCCCCCCGGACAGGGCGAATGAGCAGTTCTTC
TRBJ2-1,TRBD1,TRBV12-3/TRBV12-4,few,CASSLTGTGDSEQFF,TGTGCCAGCAGTTTAACCGGGACAGGGGATAGTGAGCAGTTCTTC
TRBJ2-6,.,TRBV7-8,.,CASAAVGGANVLTF,TGTGCCAGCGCCGCCGTTGGGGGGGCCAACGTCCTGACTTTC
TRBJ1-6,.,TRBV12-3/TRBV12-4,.,CASSLGITPNSPLHF,TGTGCCAGCAGTTTGGGGATTACTCCCAATTCACCCCTCCACTTT
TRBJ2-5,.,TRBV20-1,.,CSARVGDLGVQETQYF,TGCAGTGCTAGGGTCGGCGACCTCGGGGTTCAAGAGACCCAGTACTTC
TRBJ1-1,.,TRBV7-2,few,CASSLGADSTEAFF,TGTGCCAGCAGCTTAGGAGCCGACAGCACTGAAGCTTTCTTT
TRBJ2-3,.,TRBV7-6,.,CASSSSGQGTDTQYF,TGTGCCAGCAGCTCGTCGGGACAAGGCACAGATACGCAGTATTTT
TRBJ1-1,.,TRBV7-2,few,CASSRVVNQDTEAFF,TGTGCCAGCAGCCGAGTCGTAAACCAGGACACTGAAGCTTTCTTT
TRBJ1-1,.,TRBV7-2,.,CASSLERGAGTEAFF,TGTGCCAGCAGCTTAGAGCGGGGGGCTGGCACTGAAGCTTTCTTT
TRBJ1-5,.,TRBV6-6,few,CASEKTPLNQPQHF,TGTGCCAGCGAAAAAACCCCCCTAAATCAGCCCCAGCATTTT
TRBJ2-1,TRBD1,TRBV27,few,CASSHRGTGGANEQFF,TGTGCCAGCAGCCACAGGGGGACAGGGGGTGCGAATGAGCAGTTCTTC
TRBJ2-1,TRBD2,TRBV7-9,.,CASSPRGGPSADEQFF,TGTGCCAGCAGCCCCCGCGGGGGGCCCTCGGCGGATGAGCAGTTCTTC
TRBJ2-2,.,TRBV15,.,CATSRDHGPGELFF,TGTGCCACCAGCAGAGATCATGGACCCGGGGAGCTGTTTTTT
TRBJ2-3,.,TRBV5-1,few,CASSLGGEPRPQYF,TGCGCCAGCAGCTTGGGGGGCGAGCCCCGACCGCAGTATTTT
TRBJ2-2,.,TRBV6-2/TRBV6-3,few,CASSYSYTGELFF,TGTGCCAGCAGTTACTCCTACACCGGGGAGCTGTTTTTT
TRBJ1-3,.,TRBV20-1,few,CSASLVRSGNTIYF,TGCAGTGCTAGTCTCGTTCGCTCTGGAAACACCATATATTTT
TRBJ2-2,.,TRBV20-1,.,CSARDHGANTGELFF,TGCAGTGCTAGAGATCACGGCGCGAACACCGGGGAGCTGTTTTTT
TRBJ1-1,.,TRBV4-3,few,CASSQVVNTEAFF,TGCGCCAGCAGCCAAGTGGTGAACACTGAAGCTTTCTTT
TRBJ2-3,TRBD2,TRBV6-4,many,CASSDSTSGGPDTQYF,TGTGCCAGCAGTGACTCGACTAGCGGGGGGCCAGATACGCAGTATTTT
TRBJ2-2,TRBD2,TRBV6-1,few,CASSGTSGGVGELFF,TGTGCCAGCAGTGGGACTAGCGGGGGGGTCGGGGAGCTGTTTTTT
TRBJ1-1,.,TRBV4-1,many,CASSPVRGTEAFF,TGCGCCAGCAGCCCGGTGAGGGGCACTGAAGCTTTCTTT
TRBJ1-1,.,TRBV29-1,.,CSDNPPEAFF,TGCAGCGATAACCCCCCTGAAGCTTTCTTT
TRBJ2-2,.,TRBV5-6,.,CASSLLKEGNTGELFF,TGTGCCAGCAGCTTGTTGAAGGAGGGGAACACCGGGGAGCTGTTTTTT
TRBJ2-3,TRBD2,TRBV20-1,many,CSAERGGPDTQYF,TGCAGTGCTGAGCGGGGGGGACCAGATACGCAGTATTTT
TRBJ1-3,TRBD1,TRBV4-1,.,CASSQGQGNTIYF,TGCGCCAGCAGCCAGGGACAGGGAAACACCATATATTTT
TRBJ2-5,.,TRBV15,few,CATSRGPHQDRRETQYF,TGTGCCACCAGCAGAGGACCACACCAGGACAGACGAGAGACCCAGTACTTC
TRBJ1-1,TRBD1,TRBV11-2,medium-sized,CASSSPGGTARNTEAFF,TGTGCCAGCAGCTCCCCAGGGGGTACGGCAAGGAACACTGAAGCTTTCTTT
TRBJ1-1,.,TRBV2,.,CASASDSLSPEAFF,TGTGCCAGCGCATCGGACAGTTTGAGTCCCGAAGCTTTCTTT
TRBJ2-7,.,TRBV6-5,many,CASSYLKGEQYF,TGTGCCAGCAGTTACCTGAAGGGCGAGCAGTACTTC
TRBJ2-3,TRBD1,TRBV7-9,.,CASSPDRFNSDTQYF,TGTGCCAGCAGCCCGGACAGGTTTAATTCGGATACGCAGTATTTT
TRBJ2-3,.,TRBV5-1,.,CASSPRGSTSTDTQYF,TGCGCCAGCAGCCCCAGGGGCTCCACTAGCACAGATACGCAGTATTTT